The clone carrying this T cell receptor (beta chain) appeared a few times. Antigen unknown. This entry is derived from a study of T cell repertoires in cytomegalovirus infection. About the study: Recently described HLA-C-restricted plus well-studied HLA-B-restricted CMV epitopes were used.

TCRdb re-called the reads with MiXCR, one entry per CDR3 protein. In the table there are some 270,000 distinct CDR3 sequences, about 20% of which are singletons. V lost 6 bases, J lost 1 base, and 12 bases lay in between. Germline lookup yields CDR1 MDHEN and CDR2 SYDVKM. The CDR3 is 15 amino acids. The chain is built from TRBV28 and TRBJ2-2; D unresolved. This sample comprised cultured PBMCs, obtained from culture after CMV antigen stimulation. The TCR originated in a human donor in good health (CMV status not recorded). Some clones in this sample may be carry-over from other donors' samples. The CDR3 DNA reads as TGTGCCAGCAGCTCTGACGGCGTGAACACCGGGGAGCTGTTTTTT. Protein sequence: CASSSDGVNTGELFF. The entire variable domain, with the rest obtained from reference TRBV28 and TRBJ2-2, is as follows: DVKVTQSSRYLVKRTGEKVFLECVQDMDHENMFWYRQDPGLGLRLIYFSYDVKMKEKGDIPEGYSVSREKKERFSLILESASTNQTSMYLCASSSDGVNTGELFFGEGSRLTVL.